What follows is one T cell receptor beta chain and its context. The sample originates from a study of OX40 agonist ivuxolimab in advanced cancers. Sampled blood was obtained at baseline, cycle 4 day 1, and cycle 7 day 1. Profiling relied on immunoSEQ multiplex PCR, and the TCRdb table lists in-frame clones only, not all of them. The sample consists of tens of thousands of clones, more than 70% of them appearing once. Germline V gene data show CDR1 as DFQATT and CDR2 as SNEGSKA (reference sequence). The CDR3 contains 11 residues. Germline trimming cut 5 bases from V and 4 bases from J; bases unmatched to any gene: 2.

The sequences come from CD4+ or CD8+ T cells sorted from blood, collected in a trial of the OX40 agonist ivuxolimab. This TCR derives from an adult with an advanced solid tumor such as melanoma, head and neck, liver or kidney cancer. This chain connects TRBV20-1 to TRBJ2-7; 7 bases are shared with TRBD2. CDR3 sequence reads: CSAPLAYEQYF. The CDR3 bases are TGCAGTGCTCCACTAGCGTACGAGCAGTACTTC.